These 17 T cell receptor beta chains were all obtained from the same sample, sequenced in a study of blood T cell repertoires in COVID-19. Produced via immunoSEQ multiplex PCR; TCRdb's table is partial and in-frame only. Of approximately 130,000 clones listed, less than 90% were seen once; the top ten hold 15% to 20%. Sequenced material: PBMCs or T cells enriched from blood (not recorded which). The receptors here all came from a man aged 25 to 40 who had recovered from COVID-19.

This clone occurred a few times. The chain employs TRBV19 and TRBJ2-5; no firm D call. Trimming took off 1 base at V and 1 base at J, with 7 bases between the two ends. Germline V lookup: CDR1 LNHDA, CDR2 SQIVND (reference sequence). There are 14 residues in the CDR3. CDR3 residues: CASSIGSGQETQYF. The DNA of the CDR3 is TGTGCCAGTAGTATAGGGTCAGGCCAAGAGACCCAGTACTTC.

The chain joins TRBV6-5 to TRBJ1-4; D not certain. V lost 5 bases and J lost 5, with 12 bases in between. The CDR3 has 14 amino acids. CDR1 and CDR2 from the germline V gene are MNHEY and SVGAGI. As DNA, the CDR3 is TGTGCCAGCAGTCCGCTATCGGGAAATGAAAAACTGTTTTTT. Its translation: CASSPLSGNEKLFF.

The V and J genes are TRBV29-1 and TRBJ1-4, with D hard to call. The ends were cut back, 6 bases at V and 7 bases at J, with 15 bases in the middle. Per the germline V gene, CDR1 is SQVTM and CDR2 is ANQGSEA. This CDR3 has 13 amino acids. The CDR3 DNA follows: TGCAGCGTCAGGTGGAGGGCGGGTGAAAAACTGTTTTTT. Its protein is CSVRWRAGEKLFF.

The chain uses TRBV7-2 and TRBJ2-1; 8 nucleotides agree with TRBD2. This CDR3 comprises 15 residues. Losses at the gene ends were 1 base for V and 6 bases for J; bases not matched to a gene: 5. CDR1 and CDR2 from the germline V gene are SGHTA and FQGNSA. The chain's CDR3 is CASSLVGRAFNEQFF. DNA of the CDR3: TGTGCCAGCAGCTTAGTCGGGAGGGCCTTCAATGAGCAGTTCTTC.

This sequence joins TRBV30 and TRBJ1-1, with 7 nucleotides matching TRBD1. The CDR3 is made up of 13 amino acids. Per germline, CDR1 GTSNPN and CDR2 SVGIG (reference sequence). V shed 8 bases and J 5 bases; nucleotides not matched to a gene: 11. The CDR3 here is CALERDSKTEAFF. The CDR3, as DNA: TGTGCCCTCGAACGGGACAGTAAAACTGAAGCTTTCTTT. Drawing the rest from reference TRBV30 and TRBJ1-1, the complete variable domain is SQTIHQWPATLVQPVGSPLSLECTVEGTSNPNLYWYRQAAGRGLQLLFYSVGIGQISSEVPQNLSASRPQDRQFILSSKKLLLSDSGFYLCALERDSKTEAFFGQGTRLTVV.

The V gene is TRBV4-1, the J gene TRBJ2-3; the D is unclear. Germline V gives CDR1 MGHRA, CDR2 YSYEKL. The CDR3 is 13 residues long. V gave up 1 base and J gave up 6 bases, with 8 bases separating them. The CDR3 DNA follows: TGCGCCAGCAGCCAAGCTACTGAGGATACGCAGTATTTT. This sequence encodes CASSQATEDTQYF.

The V call is TRBV2, the J call TRBJ1-2; 9 bases align to TRBD1. There are 14 residues in the CDR3. J gave up 3 bases and V 7 bases, and 6 bases lay outside the gene matches. The germline gives CDR1 SNHLY, CDR2 FYNNEI. The CDR3 is CASNPQGAHYGYTF. Here the CDR3 DNA reads TGTGCCAGCAATCCACAGGGGGCGCACTATGGCTACACCTTC.

The V and J genes are TRBV30 and TRBJ1-4; TRBD1 is a possible D gene (5 bases). This CDR3 spans 13 amino acids. In germline, CDR1 is GTSNPN, CDR2 SVGIG (reference sequence). With 1 base removed from V and 8 bases from J, the gap between germline ends came to 11 bases. CDR3 nucleotide sequence: TGTGCCTGGAGTGGGGGGGTGGGAGAAAAACTGTTTTTT. Translation gives CAWSGGVGEKLFF.

The chain carries TRBV6-5 and TRBJ2-3, with TRBD1 matching 10 bases. Germline V gene sequence: CDR1 MNHEY, CDR2 SVGAGI. This CDR3 has 15 residues. V trimming: 0 bases; J trimming: 7 bases; junction bases outside the gene matches: 4. CDR3 coding DNA: TGTGCCAGCAGTTACTCGACAGGGGGCGCATATACGCAGTATTTT. Protein sequence: CASSYSTGGAYTQYF.

About this clone: One junction end does not reproduce the germline sequence, and a read error may be involved. The chain links TRBV7-3 to TRBJ1-5; unclear D gene. In germline, CDR1 is SGHTA, CDR2 FQGTGA. The CDR3 covers 17 residues. The CDR3 bases are TGTGTCAGCAGTCCCAGCCCGGGGTCGCCGGGTCTTCAGCCCCAGCATTTT. It is translated as CVSSPSPGSPGLQPQHF.

The chain has TRBV5-1 and TRBJ2-2; possibly TRBD1 for D (6 bases). The CDR3 is made up of 15 amino acids. V was pared by 5 bases and J by 1 base, with 12 bases between. In germline, CDR1 is SGHRS, CDR2 YFSETQ. In DNA, the CDR3 is TGCGCCAGCAGACAAACAGGGCTGAACACCGGGGAGCTGTTTTTT. Residues: CASRQTGLNTGELFF.

This chain joins TRBV24-1 and TRBJ2-7; tentative D call: TRBD2 (6 bases). This CDR3 comprises 14 residues. Germline lookup yields CDR1 KGHDR and CDR2 SFDVKD. Trimming shortened V by 2 bases and J by 5 bases, and 12 bases separated the two germline ends. The CDR3 DNA follows: TGTGCCACCAGTGATTGTGTCGGGGAGGACGAGCAGTACTTC. Encoded protein: CATSDCVGEDEQYF.

The chain couples TRBV24-1 to TRBJ2-1, with 12 bases aligning to TRBD2. CDR1 KGHDR and CDR2 SFDVKD come from the germline V gene. This CDR3 spans 17 amino acids. V was pared by 5 bases and J by 1 base, with 5 bases of the junction left unmatched. The CDR3 here is CATSGGTSGPSYNEQFF. CDR3 coding DNA: TGTGCCACCAGTGGGGGGACTAGCGGGCCTTCCTACAATGAGCAGTTCTTC.

The chain recombines TRBV27 with TRBJ2-7; maybe TRBD2 (5 bases). V lost 4 bases to trimming and J lost 1 base, with 14 bases between them. CDR3 size: 15 residues. The germline V gene has CDR1 MNHEY and CDR2 SMNVEV (reference sequence). Here the CDR3 DNA reads TGTGCCAGCAGTTCCACAGCTAGCCTTTCCTACGAGCAGTACTTC. This encodes CASSSTASLSYEQYF.

V usage is TRBV25-1 and J usage is TRBJ2-1, with 8 bases that match TRBD2. This CDR3 has 16 amino acids. CDR1 is MGHDK and CDR2 is SYGVNS in the germline V gene. Trimming took 1 base from V and 3 from J; bases not matched to a gene: 5. Here the CDR3 DNA reads TGTGCCAGCAGTGAATCTGGTAGCGGGATCTACAATGAGCAGTTCTTC. Translation: CASSESGSGIYNEQFF.

V is TRBV6-5 and J is TRBJ1-1; D possibly corresponds to TRBD1 (5 bases). Germline assignment: CDR1 MNHEY and CDR2 SVGAGI. This CDR3 has 14 residues. Trimming removed 6 bases at V and 0 bases at J, with 11 bases between. CDR3 sequence reads: CASSPGQMNTEAFF. CDR3 bases: TGTGCCAGCAGCCCAGGGCAGATGAACACTGAAGCTTTCTTT.

This clone appeared once. The V gene is TRBV9, the J gene TRBJ1-2; D not certain. V dropped 4 bases and J dropped 4 bases, with 17 bases sitting between them. Per germline, CDR1 SGDLS and CDR2 YYNGEE. There are 15 residues in the CDR3. CDR3 DNA sequence: TGTGCCAGCAGCACCCAGAGCGGGCATGCCTATGGCTACACCTTC. This gives the protein CASSTQSGHAYGYTF.